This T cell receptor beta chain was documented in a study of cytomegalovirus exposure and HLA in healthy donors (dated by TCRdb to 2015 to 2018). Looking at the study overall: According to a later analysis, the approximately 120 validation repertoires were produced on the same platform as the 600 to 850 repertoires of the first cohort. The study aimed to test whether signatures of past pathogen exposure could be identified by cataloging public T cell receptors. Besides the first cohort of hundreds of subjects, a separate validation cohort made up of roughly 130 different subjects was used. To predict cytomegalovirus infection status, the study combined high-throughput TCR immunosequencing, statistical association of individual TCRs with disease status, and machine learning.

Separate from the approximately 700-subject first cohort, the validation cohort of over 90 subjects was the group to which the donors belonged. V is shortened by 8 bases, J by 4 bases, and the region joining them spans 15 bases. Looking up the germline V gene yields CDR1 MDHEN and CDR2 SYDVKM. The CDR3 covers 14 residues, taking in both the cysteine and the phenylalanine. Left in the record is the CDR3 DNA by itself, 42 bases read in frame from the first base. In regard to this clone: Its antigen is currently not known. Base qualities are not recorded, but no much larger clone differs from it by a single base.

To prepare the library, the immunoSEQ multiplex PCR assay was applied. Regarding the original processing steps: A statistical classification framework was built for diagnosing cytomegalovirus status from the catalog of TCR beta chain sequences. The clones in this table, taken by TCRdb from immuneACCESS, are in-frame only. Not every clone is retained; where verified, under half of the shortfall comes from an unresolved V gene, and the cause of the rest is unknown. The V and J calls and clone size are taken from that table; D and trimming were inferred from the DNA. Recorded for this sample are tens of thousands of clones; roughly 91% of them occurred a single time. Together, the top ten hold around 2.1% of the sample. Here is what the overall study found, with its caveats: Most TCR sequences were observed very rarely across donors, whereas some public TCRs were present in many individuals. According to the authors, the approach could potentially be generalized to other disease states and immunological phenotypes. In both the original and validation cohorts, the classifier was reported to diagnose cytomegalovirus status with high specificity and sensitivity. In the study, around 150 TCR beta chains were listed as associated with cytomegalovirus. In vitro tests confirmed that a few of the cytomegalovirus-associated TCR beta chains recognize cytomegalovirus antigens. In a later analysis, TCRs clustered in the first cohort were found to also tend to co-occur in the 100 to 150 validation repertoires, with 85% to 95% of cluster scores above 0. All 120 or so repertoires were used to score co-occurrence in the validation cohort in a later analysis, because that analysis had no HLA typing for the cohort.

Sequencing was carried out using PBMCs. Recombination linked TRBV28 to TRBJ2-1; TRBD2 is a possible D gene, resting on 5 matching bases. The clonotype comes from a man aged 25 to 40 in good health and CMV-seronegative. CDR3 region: CASVEGAVYNEQFF. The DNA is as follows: TGTGCCAGCGTTGAGGGCGCCGTTTACAATGAGCAGTTCTTC.